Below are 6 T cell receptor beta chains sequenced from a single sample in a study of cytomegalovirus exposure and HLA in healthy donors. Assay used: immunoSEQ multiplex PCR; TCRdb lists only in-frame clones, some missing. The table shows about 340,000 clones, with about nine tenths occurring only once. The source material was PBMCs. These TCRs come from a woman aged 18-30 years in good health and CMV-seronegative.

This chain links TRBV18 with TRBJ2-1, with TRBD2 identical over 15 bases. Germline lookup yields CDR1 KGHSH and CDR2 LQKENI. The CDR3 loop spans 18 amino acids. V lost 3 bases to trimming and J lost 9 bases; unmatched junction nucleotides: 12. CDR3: CASSPGLAGGTDFSEQFF. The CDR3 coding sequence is TGTGCCAGCTCACCGGGACTAGCGGGAGGTACAGATTTCAGTGAGCAGTTCTTC.

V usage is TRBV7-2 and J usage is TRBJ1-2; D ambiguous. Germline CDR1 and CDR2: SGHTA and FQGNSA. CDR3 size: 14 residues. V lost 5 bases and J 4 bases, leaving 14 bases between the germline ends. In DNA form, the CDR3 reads TGTGCCAGCAGCCTGCGGACTGCAAGCTATGGCTACACCTTC. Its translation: CASSLRTASYGYTF. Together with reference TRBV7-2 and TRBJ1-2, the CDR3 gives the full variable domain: GAGVSQSPSNKVTEKGKDVELRCDPISGHTALYWYRQSLGQGLEFLIYFQGNSAPDKSGLPSDRFSAERTGGSVSTLTIQRTQQEDSAVYLCASSLRTASYGYTFGSGTRLTVV.

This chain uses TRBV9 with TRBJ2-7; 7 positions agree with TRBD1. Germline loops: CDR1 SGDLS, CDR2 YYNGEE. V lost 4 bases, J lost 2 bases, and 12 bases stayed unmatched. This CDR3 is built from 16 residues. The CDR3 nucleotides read TGTGCCAGCAGCCGAAGACAGGGTCCTCGCCCCTACGAGCAGTACTTC. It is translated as CASSRRQGPRPYEQYF.

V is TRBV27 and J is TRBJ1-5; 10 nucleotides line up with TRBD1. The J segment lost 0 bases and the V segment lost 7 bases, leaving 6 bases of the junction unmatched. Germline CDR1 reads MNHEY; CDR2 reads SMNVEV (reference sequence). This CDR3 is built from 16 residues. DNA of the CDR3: TGTGCCAGCAACGACAGGGGGCCCTATAGCAATCAGCCCCAGCATTTT. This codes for CASNDRGPYSNQPQHF.

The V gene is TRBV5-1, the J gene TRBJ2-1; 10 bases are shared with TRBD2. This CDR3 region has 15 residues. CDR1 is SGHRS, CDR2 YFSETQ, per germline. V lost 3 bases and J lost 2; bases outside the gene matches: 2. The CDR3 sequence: CASSSGLAAYNEQFF. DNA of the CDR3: TGCGCCAGCAGCTCCGGACTAGCGGCCTACAATGAGCAGTTCTTC.

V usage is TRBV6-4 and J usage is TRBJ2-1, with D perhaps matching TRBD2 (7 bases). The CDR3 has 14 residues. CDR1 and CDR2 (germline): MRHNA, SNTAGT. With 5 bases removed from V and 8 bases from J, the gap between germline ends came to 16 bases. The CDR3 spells CASSSGLGGDEQFF. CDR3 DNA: TGTGCCAGCAGTTCAGGACTAGGGGGAGATGAGCAGTTCTTC.